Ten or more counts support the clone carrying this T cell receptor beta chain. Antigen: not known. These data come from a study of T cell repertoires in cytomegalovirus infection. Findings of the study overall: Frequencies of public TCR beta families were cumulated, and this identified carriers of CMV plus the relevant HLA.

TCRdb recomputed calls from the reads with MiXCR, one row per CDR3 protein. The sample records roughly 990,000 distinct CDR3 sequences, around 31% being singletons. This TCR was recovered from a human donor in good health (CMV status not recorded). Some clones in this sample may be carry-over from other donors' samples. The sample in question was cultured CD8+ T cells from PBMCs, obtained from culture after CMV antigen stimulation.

CDR3 sequence (DNA): TGTGCCAGCAGCTTAGCGGGGGGTTCCGAGCAGTACTTC. It translates to CASSLAGGSEQYF. The gene calls are TRBV7-2 and TRBJ2-7, with D tentatively TRBD2 (6 bases). The CDR3 runs to 13 residues. The germline gives CDR1 SGHTA, CDR2 FQGNSA. V lost 0 bases to trimming and J lost 6 bases, with 9 bases between them.